This record covers a single T cell receptor (beta chain). The target of this receptor is not known. No qualities accompany the bases; no much larger clone lies one base away. Patients with autoimmune disease history or receiving systemic immunosuppression were excluded from the trial. In every dose cohort, peripheral blood was drawn for TCR sequencing at baseline, cycle 4 day 1, and cycle 7 day 1. Samples came from an open-label, multicenter, first-in-human phase I dose-escalation trial of ivuxolimab. The trial enrolled adults with locally advanced or metastatic head and neck squamous cell, hepatocellular, melanoma or renal cell carcinoma. CD4+ and CD8+ T cells were sorted separately from peripheral blood before TCR sequencing. This sample was taken from a study of OX40 agonist ivuxolimab in advanced cancers. Concerning the study at large: Ivuxolimab, which targeted the costimulatory receptor OX40 (CD134), was an agonistic, fully human IgG2 monoclonal antibody. Intravenous ivuxolimab was administered to patients every 2 weeks at six dose levels: 0.01, 0.1, 0.3, 1.5, 3 and 10 mg/kg. Of the 50 to 55 patients in dose escalation, about 20 had hepatocellular carcinoma, about 15 had melanoma, 9 had renal cell carcinoma and 9 had head and neck cancer. In the dose-escalation cohort, approximately 83% of patients were male, and the mean age was 60 years with a range of roughly 20 to 85. Patients were allowed to have had prior anti-PD-1, anti-PD-L1 or anti-CTLA-4 therapy, and 40% of the dose-escalation patients had previously received checkpoint inhibitors. Three dose-escalation patients achieved partial responses, one with hepatocellular carcinoma and two with cutaneous melanoma. Peripheral TCRbeta sequencing was intended to test whether TCR sequence diversity was altered and clonal T-cell expansion was caused by ivuxolimab. The paper covers the monotherapy dose-escalation part of the phase I ivuxolimab trial, which included N = 52 patients. What the study reported, not specific to this receptor: The antigen specificity of the clonally expanded peripheral T cells was not determined. Low levels of normalized T-cell clonal expansion were also seen in some nonresponding patients. Clonal expansion of both CD4+ and CD8+ blood T cells was observed from baseline to week 6 at doses 0.1 to 3.0 mg/kg. After ivuxolimab, more expanded clones were found on average in CD8+ T cells than in CD4+ T cells. In the 0.1-3.0 mg/kg groups, partial responders were among the patients with the lowest normalized peripheral clonal expansion, particularly in CD8+ T cells.

The junction shows trimming of 4 bases on V and 6 bases on J, plus 10 bases between the germline ends. Including the terminal cysteine and phenylalanine, the CDR3 comprises 11 residues. The retained sequence is limited to the CDR3, 33 bases, with the frame set at the first base. CDR1 and CDR2 were assigned from the germline V gene as SQVTM and ANQGSEA. To sequence the TCRbeta CDR3 region, genomic DNA was isolated from the sorted cells. The immunoSEQ Assay was used to sequence the TCRbeta CDR3 regions. TCRdb obtained this table from immuneACCESS and retained in-frame rearrangements with V and J assigned. These tables miss some clones; where compared with another copy, unresolved V genes account for less than half of the shortfall, and the remainder is unexplained. Present in this sample are tens of thousands of clones, roughly 90% of which were seen just once. 2.6% of the sample is taken by the ten largest.

Source: CD4+ or CD8+ T cells sorted from blood, taken in a trial of the OX40 agonist ivuxolimab. The V and J genes are TRBV29-1 and TRBJ2-7; the D region may be TRBD1 or TRBD2, each matching 6 bases equally. This TCR came from an adult with an advanced solid tumor such as melanoma, head and neck, liver or kidney cancer. The nucleotide sequence is TGCAGCGTTGGGGGGGCGGGCGAGCAGTACTTC. This is translated as CSVGGAGEQYF.